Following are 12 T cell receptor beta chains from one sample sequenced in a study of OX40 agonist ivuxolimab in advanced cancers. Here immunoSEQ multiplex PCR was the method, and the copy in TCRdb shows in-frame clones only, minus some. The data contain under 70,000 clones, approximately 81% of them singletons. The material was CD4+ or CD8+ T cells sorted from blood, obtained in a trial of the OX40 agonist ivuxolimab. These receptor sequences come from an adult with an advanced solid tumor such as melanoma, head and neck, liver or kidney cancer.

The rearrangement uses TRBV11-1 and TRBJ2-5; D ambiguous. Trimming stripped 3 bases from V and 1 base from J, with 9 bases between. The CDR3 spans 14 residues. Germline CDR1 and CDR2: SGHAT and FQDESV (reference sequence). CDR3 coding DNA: TGTGCCAGCAGCTTGAACCGGGTCCAAGAGACCCAGTACTTC. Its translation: CASSLNRVQETQYF.

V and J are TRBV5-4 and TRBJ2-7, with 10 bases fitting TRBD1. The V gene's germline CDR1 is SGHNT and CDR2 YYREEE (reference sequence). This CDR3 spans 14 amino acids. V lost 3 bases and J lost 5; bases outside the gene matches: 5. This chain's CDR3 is CASSWGTGVDEQYF. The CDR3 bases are TGTGCCAGCAGCTGGGGGACAGGGGTCGACGAGCAGTACTTC.

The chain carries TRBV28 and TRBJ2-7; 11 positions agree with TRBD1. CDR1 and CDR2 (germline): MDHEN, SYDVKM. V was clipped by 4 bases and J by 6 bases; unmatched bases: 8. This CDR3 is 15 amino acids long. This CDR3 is CASSSRTGGRLEQYF. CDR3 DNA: TGTGCCAGCAGTTCACGGACAGGGGGCCGGCTCGAGCAGTACTTC.

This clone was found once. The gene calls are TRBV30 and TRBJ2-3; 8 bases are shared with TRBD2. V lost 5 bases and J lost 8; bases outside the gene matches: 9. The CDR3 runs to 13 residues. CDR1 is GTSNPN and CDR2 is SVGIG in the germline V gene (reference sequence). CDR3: CAWCAGGQSTQYF. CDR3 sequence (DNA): TGTGCCTGGTGTGCGGGGGGCCAGAGTACGCAGTATTTT.

The CDR3 reads CASSLDGTVGQETQYF. The CDR3 nucleotides are TGTGCCAGCAGCTTAGACGGGACAGTAGGACAAGAGACCCAGTACTTC. J is TRBJ2-5 and V is TRBV7-9; 7 bases fit TRBD1. The CDR3 totals 16 residues. The V gene's germline CDR1 is SEHNR and CDR2 FQNEAQ (reference sequence). Trimming cost V 1 base and J 2 bases; bases outside gene matches: 7.

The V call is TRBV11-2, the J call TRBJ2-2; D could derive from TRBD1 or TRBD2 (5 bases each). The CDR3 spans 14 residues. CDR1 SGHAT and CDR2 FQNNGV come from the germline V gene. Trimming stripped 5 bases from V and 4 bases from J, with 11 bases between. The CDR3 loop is CASSLSGATGELFF. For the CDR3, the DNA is TGTGCCAGCAGCCTATCCGGGGCCACCGGGGAGCTGTTTTTT.

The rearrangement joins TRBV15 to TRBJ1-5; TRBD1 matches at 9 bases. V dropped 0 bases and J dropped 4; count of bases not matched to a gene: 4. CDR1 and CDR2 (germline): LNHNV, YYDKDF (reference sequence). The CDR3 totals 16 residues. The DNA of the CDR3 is TGTGCCACCAGCAGAGATGGGACAGGGAGTAATCAGCCCCAGCATTTT. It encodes CATSRDGTGSNQPQHF.

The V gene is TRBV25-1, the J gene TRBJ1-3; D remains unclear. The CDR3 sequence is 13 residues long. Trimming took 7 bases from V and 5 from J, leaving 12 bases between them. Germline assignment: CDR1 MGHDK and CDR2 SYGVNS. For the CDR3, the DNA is TGTGCCAGCACCGCCCGAGGAAGAAACACCATATATTTT. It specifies CASTARGRNTIYF.

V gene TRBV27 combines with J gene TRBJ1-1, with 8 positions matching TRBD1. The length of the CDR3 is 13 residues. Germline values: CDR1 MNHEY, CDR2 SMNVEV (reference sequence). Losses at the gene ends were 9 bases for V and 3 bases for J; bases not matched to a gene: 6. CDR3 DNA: TGTGCCAGTTCAGGGGGCGCTTACACTGAAGCTTTCTTT. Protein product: CASSGGAYTEAFF.

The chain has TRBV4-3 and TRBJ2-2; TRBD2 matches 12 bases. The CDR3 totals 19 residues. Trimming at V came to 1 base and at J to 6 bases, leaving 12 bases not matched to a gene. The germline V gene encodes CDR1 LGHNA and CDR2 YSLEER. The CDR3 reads CASSQAPASGGAFAGELFF. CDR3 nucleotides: TGCGCCAGCAGCCAAGCTCCTGCTAGCGGGGGGGCCTTCGCCGGGGAGCTGTTTTTT.

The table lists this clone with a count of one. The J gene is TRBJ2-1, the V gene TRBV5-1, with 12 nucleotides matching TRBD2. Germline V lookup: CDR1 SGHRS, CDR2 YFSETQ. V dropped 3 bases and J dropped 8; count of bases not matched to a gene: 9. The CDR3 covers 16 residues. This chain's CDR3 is CASSSGVTSGSDEQFF. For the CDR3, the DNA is TGCGCCAGCAGCTCCGGGGTGACTAGCGGGAGTGATGAGCAGTTCTTC.

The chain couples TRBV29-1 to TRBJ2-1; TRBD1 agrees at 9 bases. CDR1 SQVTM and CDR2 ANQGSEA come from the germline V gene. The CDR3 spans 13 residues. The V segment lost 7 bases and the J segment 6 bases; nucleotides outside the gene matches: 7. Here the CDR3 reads CSATGQGINEQFF. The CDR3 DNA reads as TGCAGCGCCACAGGACAGGGGATCAATGAGCAGTTCTTC.